In this sample, the clone carrying this TCR beta chain turned up many times. What it binds is unknown. These data belong to a study of T cells after yellow fever vaccination. Study summary: With SMART-Seq v4 Ultra Low Input, the fractions containing low cell numbers were prepared. Study observations and caveats: Subsequent to the booster, the majority of primary-vaccination clones reappeared (96% CD4, 85% to 90% CD8). It was a weaker secondary response, yet one that peaked faster, at day 5 versus 15.

One entry per CDR3 protein, called by TCRdb with MiXCR from the 5' RACE reads. The profile shows some 600,000 distinct CDR3 sequences, about 15% of them singletons. The sequence was collected from a man aged 18 to 29 who received the YFV17D yellow fever vaccine. The starting material was PBMCs, obtained less than 6 days after the first yellow fever vaccination.

CDR3 sequence reads: CASSLDLVMTNYGYTF. The CDR3 nucleotides read TGTGCCAGCAGCTTAGATTTAGTTATGACTAACTATGGCTACACCTTC. The chain employs TRBV7-2 and TRBJ1-2; D unclear. With 1 base removed from V and 0 bases from J, the gap between germline ends came to 12 bases. CDR3 size: 16 residues. Germline loops: CDR1 SGHTA, CDR2 FQGNSA.